These 21 T cell receptor beta chains came from one sample sequenced in a study of blood T cell repertoires in COVID-19. The repertoire was sequenced with immunoSEQ multiplex PCR; TCRdb's copy has only in-frame clones and lacks some. The table has roughly 250,000 clones, about 89% seen once. Material for sequencing was peripheral blood. The source of these receptors is a man aged 30-40 years with acute or convalescent COVID-19.

The chain has TRBV6-6 and TRBJ2-4, with TRBD1 identical over 9 bases. The CDR3 covers 15 residues. The junction had 6 bases not matched to a gene; V was cut back by 5 bases and J by 4 bases. Germline V gives CDR1 MNHNY, CDR2 SVGAGI (reference sequence). The CDR3 coding sequence is TGTGCCAGCAGTCCCCCGGGACAGGGAAAAAACATTCAGTACTTC. Amino acids: CASSPPGQGKNIQYF.

V and J are TRBV11-2 and TRBJ2-5, with 10 bases aligning to TRBD2. Germline-derived CDR1 and CDR2 are SGHAT and FQNNGV. The V gene end was trimmed by 2 bases and the J gene end by 4 bases; junction bases not matched to a gene: 10. The CDR3 length is 17 residues. The CDR3 loop is CASSLRAGGLGVETQYF. The CDR3, as DNA: TGTGCCAGCAGCTTAAGAGCGGGGGGGCTAGGGGTAGAGACCCAGTACTTC.

The gene calls are TRBV28 and TRBJ1-1; 7 bases fit TRBD1. In germline, CDR1 is MDHEN, CDR2 SYDVKM. V shed 5 bases, J shed 14 bases, and the junction held 11 bases outside the gene matches. This CDR3 is built from 12 residues. Here the CDR3 DNA reads TGTGCCAGCAGTACGGACAGGTACGGCGCCTTCTTT. As protein: CASSTDRYGAFF.

The chain is built from TRBV19 and TRBJ2-5, with TRBD2 as a possible D gene (6 bases). The CDR3 length is 13 residues. Germline V gives CDR1 LNHDA, CDR2 SQIVND (reference sequence). V was pared by 3 bases and J by 5 bases, with 10 bases between. CDR3 bases: TGTGCCAGTAGTATTTGGGGGGTTGAGACCCAGTACTTC. Amino acids: CASSIWGVETQYF.

DNA for the CDR3: TGTGCCAGCAGCCCCCGAGCCACAGGAGCAGATACGCAGTATTTT. Amino acids: CASSPRATGADTQYF. The gene calls are TRBV7-8 and TRBJ2-3; D is perhaps TRBD1 (5 bases). Per the germline V gene, CDR1 is SGHVS and CDR2 is FQNEAQ. With 5 bases removed from V and 4 bases from J, the gap between germline ends came to 16 bases. The CDR3 has 15 residues.

This clone was counted at least ten times. The chain couples TRBV5-1 to TRBJ2-1; TRBD2 agrees at 7 bases. This CDR3 spans 15 amino acids. Unmatched junction bases numbered 12, after V lost 1 base and J lost 11 bases. The germline V gene has CDR1 SGHRS and CDR2 YFSETQ. CDR3 in DNA: TGCGCCAGCAGCTTGCTTGGCACGGGGGGTTGGAAGCAGTTCTTC. Its translation: CASSLLGTGGWKQFF. Variable domain in full (rest from reference TRBV5-1 and TRBJ2-1): KAGVTQTPRYLIKTRGQQVTLSCSPISGHRSVSWYQQTPGQGLQFLFEYFSETQRNKGNFPGRFSGRQFSNSRSEMNVSTLELGDSALYLCASSLLGTGGWKQFFGPGTRLTVL.

The rearrangement links TRBV7-8 to TRBJ1-3; 8 positions agree with TRBD1. V lost 4 bases and J lost 7; bases outside the gene matches: 9. Germline CDR1 SGHVS, CDR2 FQNEAQ. The CDR3 is made up of 15 amino acids. CDR3 nucleotides: TGTGCCAGCAGCTCTTCCGGGACAGGAGGCAACACCATATATTTT. This sequence encodes CASSSSGTGGNTIYF.

The chain couples TRBV7-2 to TRBJ2-1; TRBD2 matches at 9 bases. V gave up 5 bases and J gave up 6 bases; unmatched junction bases: 8. The CDR3 contains 15 residues. From germline, CDR1 is SGHTA and CDR2 FQGNSA. For the CDR3, the DNA is TGTGCCAGCAGCCGCAGGCTAGCGGGGTTCAATGAGCAGTTCTTC. Its translation is CASSRRLAGFNEQFF.

The chain uses TRBV28 and TRBJ1-2; D is undetermined. Trimming left V 6 bases short and J 5 bases short, with 10 bases between. CDR1 and CDR2 (germline): MDHEN, SYDVKM. The CDR3 runs 12 residues. The CDR3 sequence: CASSSPGYGYTF. As DNA, the CDR3 is TGTGCCAGCAGCTCCCCGGGGTATGGCTACACCTTC.

The chain has TRBV25-1 and TRBJ2-7; a weak D match, TRBD1 (6 bases). This CDR3 comprises 11 residues. Between the trimmed V and J ends, which lost 5 bases and 5 bases, there was a span of 7 bases. CDR1 MGHDK and CDR2 SYGVNS come from the germline V gene. Written as DNA, the CDR3 is TGTGCCAGCAGTACAGGGCACGAGCAGTACTTC. Encoded protein: CASSTGHEQYF.

This clone occurred a few times. The CDR3 DNA reads as TGTGCCAGCAGTTACAGGGTTGGGGAAAAACTGTTTTTT. Residues: CASSYRVGEKLFF. The chain has TRBV27 and TRBJ1-4, with D tentatively TRBD1 (6 bases). The CDR3 totals 13 residues. Trimming took 4 bases from V and 8 from J, leaving 11 bases between them. Per germline, CDR1 MNHEY and CDR2 SMNVEV (reference sequence).

This clone was seen a few times. The DNA for the CDR3 is TGTGCCAGTAGTACCCGTGGTAGCGGGAGAATCGGTGAGCAGTTCTTC. Encoded protein: CASSTRGSGRIGEQFF. The V gene is TRBV19, the J gene TRBJ2-1; the match to TRBD2 covers 9 bases. V gave up 4 bases and J gave up 9 bases; unmatched junction bases: 13. Germline V gene data show CDR1 as LNHDA and CDR2 as SQIVND (reference sequence). The CDR3 is made up of 16 amino acids. The whole variable domain, remainder taken from reference TRBV19 and TRBJ2-1, is DGGITQSPKYLFRKEGQNVTLSCEQNLNHDAMYWYRQDPGQGLRLIYYSQIVNDFQKGDIAEGYSVSREKKESFPLTVTSAQKNPTAFYLCASSTRGSGRIGEQFFGPGTRLTVL.

V and J are TRBV2 and TRBJ2-1; 7 bases align to TRBD2. V trimming: 3 bases; J trimming: 9 bases; junction bases outside the gene matches: 2. This CDR3 has 12 amino acids. CDR1 and CDR2 (germline): SNHLY, FYNNEI. CDR3 amino acids: CASSDLAAEQFF. The CDR3 DNA follows: TGTGCCAGCAGTGATCTAGCGGCTGAGCAGTTCTTC.

This chain uses TRBV15 with TRBJ2-7, with 7 bases identical to TRBD1. This CDR3 spans 14 amino acids. Looked up from germline, CDR1 is LNHNV and CDR2 is YYDKDF (reference sequence). Germline trimming cut 4 bases from V and 4 bases from J; bases unmatched to any gene: 7. The CDR3 DNA follows: TGTGCCACCAGCAAACCGGGACAGAATTACGAGCAGTACTTC. This gives the protein CATSKPGQNYEQYF.

This rearrangement joins TRBV5-1 to TRBJ1-2, with unresolved D. Deletions cut 2 bases from V and 6 bases from J, with 17 bases between. Germline V gene lookup returns CDR1 SGHRS and CDR2 YFSETQ. CDR3 length: 15 residues. The CDR3 sequence is CASSLGWESEDGYTF. The CDR3 DNA reads TGCGCCAGCAGCTTAGGTTGGGAGTCAGAGGATGGCTACACCTTC.

The chain couples TRBV19 to TRBJ2-7; tentatively, D is TRBD2 (6 bases). V shed 6 bases and J shed 3 bases, with 15 bases lying between them. The CDR3 has 14 residues. Germline V gene lookup returns CDR1 LNHDA and CDR2 SQIVND (reference sequence). The CDR3 region has the DNA TGTGCCAGTAGGAGGGGAGGTGGGGACTACGAGCAGTACTTC. This codes for CASRRGGGDYEQYF.

The J gene is TRBJ1-1, the V gene TRBV18, with D perhaps TRBD1 (5 bases). The CDR3 sequence is 20 residues long. V was cut by 0 bases and J by 3 bases, with 26 bases left in between. CDR1 is KGHSH, CDR2 LQKENI, per germline. In DNA form, the CDR3 reads TGTGCCAGCTCACCACCGGGACTCGCGACAATCAGACAAGGGGACACTGAAGCTTTCTTT. It is translated as CASSPPGLATIRQGDTEAFF.

This sequence joins TRBV16 and TRBJ2-2, with 12 bases fitting TRBD2. V lost 4 bases and J lost 7; bases outside the gene matches: 7. The CDR3 spans 16 residues. In germline, CDR1 is KGHSY, CDR2 FQNENV. CDR3 DNA: TGTGCCAGCAGCCTAAGGACTAGCGGGAATAACGGGGAGCTGTTTTTT. It codes for CASSLRTSGNNGELFF.

This sequence joins TRBV15 and TRBJ2-4, with TRBD2 as a possible D gene (5 bases). V lost 1 base and J lost 9, with 22 bases in between. The CDR3 is 17 amino acids. CDR1 and CDR2 from the germline V gene are LNHNV and YYDKDF (reference sequence). CDR3 nucleotides: TGTGCCACCAGCAGAGGACCCACCGGGCTAGCCGGCTCCATTCAGTACTTC. Translation: CATSRGPTGLAGSIQYF.

The chain uses TRBV3-1 (or the pseudogene TRBV3-2) and TRBJ2-3; TRBD1 aligns across 8 bases. This CDR3 region has 18 residues. From germline, CDR1 is LGHDT and CDR2 YNNKEL (reference sequence). The trim removed 3 bases at V and 5 bases at J, leaving 16 bases unmatched. The CDR3 nucleotides read TGTGCCAGCAGCCATTACCGCTTGACAGGGGCGCAGGGAGATACGCAGTATTTT. This gives the protein CASSHYRLTGAQGDTQYF.

This clone was observed many times. Different DNA sequences within this sample yield the same CDR3. The chain links TRBV5-6 to TRBJ1-2; 10 bases align to TRBD1. The germline gives CDR1 SGHDT, CDR2 YYEEEE. V lost 4 bases and J lost 8; bases outside the gene matches: 2. This CDR3 contains 12 residues. The CDR3 DNA reads TGTGCCAGCAGCGACAGGGGGCACGGCTACACCTTC. Amino acid sequence: CASSDRGHGYTF.